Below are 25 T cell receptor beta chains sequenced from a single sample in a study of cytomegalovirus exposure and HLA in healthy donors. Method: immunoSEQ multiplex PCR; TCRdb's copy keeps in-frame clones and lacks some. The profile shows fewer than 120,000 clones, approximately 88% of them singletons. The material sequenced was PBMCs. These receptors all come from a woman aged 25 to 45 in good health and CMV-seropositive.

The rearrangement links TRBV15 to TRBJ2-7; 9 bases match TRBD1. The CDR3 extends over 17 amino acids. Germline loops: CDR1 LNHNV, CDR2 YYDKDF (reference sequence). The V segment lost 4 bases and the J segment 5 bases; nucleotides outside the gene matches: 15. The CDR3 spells CATSTKRVGQGNNEQYF. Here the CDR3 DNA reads TGTGCCACCAGCACCAAAAGAGTCGGACAGGGGAACAACGAGCAGTACTTC.

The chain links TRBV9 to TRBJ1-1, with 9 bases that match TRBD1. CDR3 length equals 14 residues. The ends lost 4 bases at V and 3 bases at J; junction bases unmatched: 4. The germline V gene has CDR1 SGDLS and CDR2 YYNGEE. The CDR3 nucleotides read TGTGCCAGCAGCCCGAGACAGGGGGACACTGAAGCTTTCTTT. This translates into CASSPRQGDTEAFF.

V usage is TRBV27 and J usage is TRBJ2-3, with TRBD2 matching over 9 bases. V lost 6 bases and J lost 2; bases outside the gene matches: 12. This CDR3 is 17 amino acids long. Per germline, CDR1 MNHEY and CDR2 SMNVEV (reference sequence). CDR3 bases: TGTGCCAGCAGCTTCTCGGGAGCGGGAGGAATCACAGATACGCAGTATTTT. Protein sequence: CASSFSGAGGITDTQYF.

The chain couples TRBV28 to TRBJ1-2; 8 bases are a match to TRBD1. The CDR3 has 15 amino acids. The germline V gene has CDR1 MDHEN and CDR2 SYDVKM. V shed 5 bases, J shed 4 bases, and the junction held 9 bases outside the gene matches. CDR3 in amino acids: CASSGGHRGTYGYTF. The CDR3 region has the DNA TGTGCCAGCAGTGGCGGGCACAGGGGGACCTATGGCTACACCTTC.

In nucleotides, the CDR3 is TGTGCCTGGGGCAGGATGCCCTATGGCTACACCTTC. Translated: CAWGRMPYGYTF. This chain connects TRBV30 to TRBJ1-2; D ambiguous. CDR3 length: 12 residues. Trimming took 5 bases from V and 4 from J, leaving 11 bases between them. The germline V gene has CDR1 GTSNPN and CDR2 SVGIG (reference sequence).

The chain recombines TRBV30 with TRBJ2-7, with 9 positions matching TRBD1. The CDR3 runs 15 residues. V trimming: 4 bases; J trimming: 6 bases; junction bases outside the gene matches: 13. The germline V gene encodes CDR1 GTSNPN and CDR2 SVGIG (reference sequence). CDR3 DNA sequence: TGTGCCTGGATGATCGTTGGGGACAGGGTGTTCGAGCAGTACTTC. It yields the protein CAWMIVGDRVFEQYF.

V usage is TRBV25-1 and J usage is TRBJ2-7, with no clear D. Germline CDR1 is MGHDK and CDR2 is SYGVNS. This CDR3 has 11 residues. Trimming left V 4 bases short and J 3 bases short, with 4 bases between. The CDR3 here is CASSAYYEQYF. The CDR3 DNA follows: TGTGCCAGCAGTGCCTACTACGAGCAGTACTTC.

The CDR3 coding sequence is TGTGCCAGCAGTTTATCTAGCGACCCCTACAATGAGCAGTTCTTC. Amino acid sequence: CASSLSSDPYNEQFF. V is TRBV27 and J is TRBJ2-1; tentatively, D is TRBD2 (5 bases). CDR1 and CDR2 from the germline V gene are MNHEY and SMNVEV (reference sequence). V lost 0 bases to trimming and J lost 2 bases, with 8 bases between them. The CDR3 loop spans 15 amino acids.

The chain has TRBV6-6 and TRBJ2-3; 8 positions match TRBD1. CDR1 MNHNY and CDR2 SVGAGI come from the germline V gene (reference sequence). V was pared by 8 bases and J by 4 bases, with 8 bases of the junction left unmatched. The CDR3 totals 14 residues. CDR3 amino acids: CASAGRGRPDTQYF. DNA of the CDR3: TGTGCCAGCGCGGGCAGGGGGCGACCAGATACGCAGTATTTT.

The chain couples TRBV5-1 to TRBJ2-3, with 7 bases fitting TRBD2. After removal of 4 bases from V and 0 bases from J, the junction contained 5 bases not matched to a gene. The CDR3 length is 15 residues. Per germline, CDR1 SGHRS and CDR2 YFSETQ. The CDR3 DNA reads TGCGCCAGCAGCCCTAGCGGTACAAGCACAGATACGCAGTATTTT. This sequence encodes CASSPSGTSTDTQYF.

The CDR3 loop is CARSLPRQDIGEKLFF. CDR3 nucleotides: TGTGCCAGAAGCCTACCCCGACAGGACATTGGAGAAAAACTGTTTTTT. This sequence joins TRBV5-3 and TRBJ1-4; TRBD1 might be the D (6 bases). TRBV5-3 carries the ORF label, with uncertain function. The CDR3 covers 16 residues. Between the trimmed V and J ends, which lost 4 bases and 8 bases, there was a span of 21 bases.

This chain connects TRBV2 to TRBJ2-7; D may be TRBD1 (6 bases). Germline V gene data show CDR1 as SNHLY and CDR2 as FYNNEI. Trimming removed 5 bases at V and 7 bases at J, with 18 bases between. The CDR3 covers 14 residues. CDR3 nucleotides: TGTGCCAGCAGTAGCCTACAGGGACGAGGTGAGCAGTACTTC. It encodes CASSSLQGRGEQYF.

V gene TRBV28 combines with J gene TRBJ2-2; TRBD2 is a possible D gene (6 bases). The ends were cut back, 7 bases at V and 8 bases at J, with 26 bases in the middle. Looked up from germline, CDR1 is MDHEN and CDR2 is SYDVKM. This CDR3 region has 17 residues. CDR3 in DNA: TGTGCCAGCACCAACCTTAGAGGGAGGAAGCCCGTAGGGGAGCTGTTTTTT. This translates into CASTNLRGRKPVGELFF.

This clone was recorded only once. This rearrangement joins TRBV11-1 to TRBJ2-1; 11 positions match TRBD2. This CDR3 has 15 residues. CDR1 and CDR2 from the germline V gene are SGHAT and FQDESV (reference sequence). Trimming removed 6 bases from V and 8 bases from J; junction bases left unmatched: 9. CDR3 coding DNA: TGTGCCAGCAGGTATATAGCGGGAGGGCCGTATGAGCAGTTCTTC. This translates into CASRYIAGGPYEQFF.

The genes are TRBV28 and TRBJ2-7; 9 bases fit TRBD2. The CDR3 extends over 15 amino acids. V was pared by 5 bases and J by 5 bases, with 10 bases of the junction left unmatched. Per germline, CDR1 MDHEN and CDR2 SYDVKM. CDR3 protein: CASSLTGTSLDEQYF. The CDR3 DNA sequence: TGTGCCAGCAGTCTCACCGGGACTAGCCTTGACGAGCAGTACTTC.

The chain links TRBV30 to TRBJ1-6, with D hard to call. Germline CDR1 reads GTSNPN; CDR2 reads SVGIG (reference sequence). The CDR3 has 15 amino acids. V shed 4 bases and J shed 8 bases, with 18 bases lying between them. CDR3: CAWKRTLTEDSPLHF. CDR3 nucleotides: TGTGCCTGGAAAAGGACTCTTACCGAGGATTCACCCCTCCACTTT. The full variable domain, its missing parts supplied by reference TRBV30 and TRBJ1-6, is SQTIHQWPATLVQPVGSPLSLECTVEGTSNPNLYWYRQAAGRGLQLLFYSVGIGQISSEVPQNLSASRPQDRQFILSSKKLLLSDSGFYLCAWKRTLTEDSPLHFGNGTRLTVT.

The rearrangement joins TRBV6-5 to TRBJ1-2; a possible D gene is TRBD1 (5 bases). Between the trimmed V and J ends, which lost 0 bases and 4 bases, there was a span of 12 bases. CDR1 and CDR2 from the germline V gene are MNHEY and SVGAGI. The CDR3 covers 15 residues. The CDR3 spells CASSYSDTGIYGYTF. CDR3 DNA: TGTGCCAGCAGTTACTCCGATACAGGAATCTATGGCTACACCTTC.

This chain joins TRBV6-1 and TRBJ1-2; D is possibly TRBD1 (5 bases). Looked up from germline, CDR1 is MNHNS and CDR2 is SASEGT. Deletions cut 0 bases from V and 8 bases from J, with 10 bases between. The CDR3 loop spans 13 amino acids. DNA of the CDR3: TGTGCCAGCAGTGAAGCGGTGACAGCCGGCTACACCTTC. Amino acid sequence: CASSEAVTAGYTF.

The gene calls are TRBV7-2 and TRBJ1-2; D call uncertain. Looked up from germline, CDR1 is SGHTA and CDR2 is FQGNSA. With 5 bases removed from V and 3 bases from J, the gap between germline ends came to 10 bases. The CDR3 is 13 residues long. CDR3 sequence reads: CASSPARYYGYTF. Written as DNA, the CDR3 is TGTGCCAGCAGCCCTGCCCGGTACTATGGCTACACCTTC.

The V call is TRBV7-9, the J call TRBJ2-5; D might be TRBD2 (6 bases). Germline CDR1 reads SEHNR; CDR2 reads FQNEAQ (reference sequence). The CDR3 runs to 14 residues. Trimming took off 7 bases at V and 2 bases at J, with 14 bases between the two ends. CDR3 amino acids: CASTLSGTQETQYF. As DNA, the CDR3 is TGTGCCAGCACCCTTAGCGGAACACAAGAGACCCAGTACTTC.

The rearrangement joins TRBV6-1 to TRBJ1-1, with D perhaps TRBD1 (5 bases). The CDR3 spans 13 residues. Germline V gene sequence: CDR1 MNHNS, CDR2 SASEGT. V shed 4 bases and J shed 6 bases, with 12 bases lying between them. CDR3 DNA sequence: TGTGCCAGCAGTGCAGAAAGGGGCGCTGAAGCTTTCTTT. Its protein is CASSAERGAEAFF.

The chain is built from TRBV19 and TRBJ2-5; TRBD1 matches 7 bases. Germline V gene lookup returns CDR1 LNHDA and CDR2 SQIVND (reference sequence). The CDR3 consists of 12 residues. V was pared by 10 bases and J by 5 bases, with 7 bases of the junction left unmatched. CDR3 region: CATTDRRETQYF. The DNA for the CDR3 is TGTGCCACGACGGACAGGAGGGAGACCCAGTACTTC.

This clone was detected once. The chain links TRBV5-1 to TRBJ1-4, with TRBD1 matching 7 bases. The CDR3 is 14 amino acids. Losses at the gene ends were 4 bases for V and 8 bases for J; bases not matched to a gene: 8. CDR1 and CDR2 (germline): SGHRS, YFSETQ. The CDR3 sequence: CASSPTGSGEKLFF. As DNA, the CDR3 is TGCGCCAGCAGCCCGACAGGGTCTGGCGAAAAACTGTTTTTT.

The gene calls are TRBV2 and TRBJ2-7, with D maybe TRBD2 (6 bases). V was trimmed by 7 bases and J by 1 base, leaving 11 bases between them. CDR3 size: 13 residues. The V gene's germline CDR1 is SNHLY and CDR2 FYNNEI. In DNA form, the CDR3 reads TGTGCCAGCATCCCTGGGGGGTCCTACGAGCAGTACTTC. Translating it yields CASIPGGSYEQYF.

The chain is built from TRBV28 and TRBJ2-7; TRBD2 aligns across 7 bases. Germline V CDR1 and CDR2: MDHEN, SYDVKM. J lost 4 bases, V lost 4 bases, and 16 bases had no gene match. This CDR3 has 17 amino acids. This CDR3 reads CASSYRLAETSGYEQYF. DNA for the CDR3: TGTGCCAGCAGTTATAGACTAGCCGAAACGTCAGGGTACGAGCAGTACTTC.